Listed here are 25 T cell receptor beta chains from one sample, sequenced in a study of shared clonotypes between healthy human individuals. Naive CD8 cells were CD45RO-negative, positively selected for CCR7, excluding terminally differentiated effector memory CD45RA+ cells. Clones were read by immunoSEQ multiplex PCR, and TCRdb kept only the in-frame ones, dropping some. Of around 580,000 clones in the sample, 98% are singletons; the top ten hold 0.25% to 0.35%. Sequencing used naive CD8+ T cells sorted from blood. The receptors here all came from a man aged 30 to 45 in good health.

This sequence joins TRBV5-4 and TRBJ2-3; the match to TRBD2 covers 11 bases. In germline, CDR1 is SGHNT, CDR2 YYREEE (reference sequence). With 0 bases clipped from V and 7 bases from J, the junction kept 4 bases outside the gene matches. This CDR3 has 15 amino acids. Written as DNA, the CDR3 is TGTGCCAGCAGCTTGGTTAGCGGGAGGGGGCATACGCAGTATTTT. It encodes CASSLVSGRGHTQYF.

The rearrangement joins TRBV10-1 to TRBJ2-1; D not certain. Germline V lookup: CDR1 WNHNN, CDR2 SYGVQD (reference sequence). Trimming removed 3 bases from V and 3 bases from J, with 6 bases in between. The CDR3 loop spans 13 amino acids. CDR3 nucleotides: TGCGCCAGCAGTGACATGGACTACAATGAGCAGTTCTTC. Translated, it gives CASSDMDYNEQFF.

The chain links TRBV5-1 to TRBJ2-7; TRBD1 is a possible D gene (6 bases). The CDR3 contains 15 residues. V was trimmed by 0 bases and J by 3 bases, leaving 13 bases between them. Germline CDR1 SGHRS, CDR2 YFSETQ. This CDR3 reads CASSLAQGLSYEQYF. CDR3 DNA sequence: TGCGCCAGCAGCTTGGCCCAGGGGCTCAGCTACGAGCAGTACTTC.

The chain links TRBV5-1 to TRBJ2-3; TRBD2 matches at 7 bases. Germline CDR1 SGHRS, CDR2 YFSETQ. The CDR3 sequence is 17 residues long. J was trimmed by 2 bases and V by 0 bases; bases with no gene match: 9. CDR3 region: CASSLDDGLGITDTQYF. CDR3 sequence (DNA): TGCGCCAGCAGCTTGGATGACGGACTAGGGATCACAGATACGCAGTATTTT.

J is TRBJ2-6 and V is TRBV13; 7 bases fit TRBD1. The V segment lost 4 bases and the J segment 0 bases; nucleotides outside the gene matches: 9. The germline gives CDR1 PRHDT, CDR2 FYEKMQ (reference sequence). CDR3 size: 18 residues. CDR3 in amino acids: CASSSWDSDSSGANVLTF. The CDR3 DNA sequence: TGTGCCAGCAGCTCATGGGACAGCGACAGCTCTGGGGCCAACGTCCTGACTTTC.

The V and J genes are TRBV29-1 and TRBJ1-4, with no clear D. The CDR3 extends over 13 amino acids. Deletions cut 4 bases from V and 4 bases from J, with 10 bases between. Germline V gene data show CDR1 as SQVTM and CDR2 as ANQGSEA. As DNA, the CDR3 is TGCAGCGTTGCTACGGATTATAATGAAAAACTGTTTTTT. The encoded protein is CSVATDYNEKLFF.

J is TRBJ1-1 and V is TRBV14; the match to TRBD1 covers 11 bases. This CDR3 comprises 15 residues. Losses at the gene ends were 5 bases for V and 5 bases for J; bases not matched to a gene: 7. Looked up from germline, CDR1 is SGHDN and CDR2 is FVKESK. DNA for the CDR3: TGTGCCAGCAGCGAATCGGACAGGGGGCGTACTGAAGCTTTCTTT. Amino acid sequence: CASSESDRGRTEAFF.

The chain employs TRBV7-8 and TRBJ1-2, with D hard to call. The V end was cut by 1 base, the J end by 5 bases, with 11 bases between. There are 14 residues in the CDR3. Germline assignment: CDR1 SGHVS and CDR2 FQNEAQ. In DNA, the CDR3 is TGTGCCAGCAGCTTAGTGGGCCATTCATATGGCTACACCTTC. It translates to CASSLVGHSYGYTF. Together with reference TRBV7-8 and TRBJ1-2, the CDR3 gives the full variable domain: GAGVSQSPRYKVAKRGQDVALRCDPISGHVSLFWYQQALGQGPEFLTYFQNEAQLDKSGLPSDRFFAERPEGSVSTLKIQRTQQEDSAVYLCASSLVGHSYGYTFGSGTRLTVV.

The gene calls are TRBV27 and TRBJ2-2; the D gene is possibly TRBD1 (6 bases). The V gene lost 5 bases and the J gene lost 1 base, with 14 bases spanning the gap. Looked up from germline, CDR1 is MNHEY and CDR2 is SMNVEV (reference sequence). The CDR3 has 16 amino acids. The CDR3 DNA reads as TGTGCCAGCAGTCCACGGGACACCCTGAACACCGGGGAGCTGTTTTTT. This translates into CASSPRDTLNTGELFF.

This chain uses TRBV29-1 with TRBJ2-7; 7 bases agree with TRBD2. CDR1 and CDR2 (germline): SQVTM, ANQGSEA. J lost 0 bases, V lost 4 bases, and 6 bases had no gene match. The CDR3 runs to 14 residues. CDR3 sequence reads: CSVVPIAGSYEQYF. The CDR3 bases are TGCAGCGTTGTCCCGATAGCGGGCTCCTACGAGCAGTACTTC.

V and J are TRBV29-1 and TRBJ2-1; 8 bases fit TRBD1. Germline V gene lookup returns CDR1 SQVTM and CDR2 ANQGSEA. The CDR3 loop spans 16 amino acids. V shed 1 base and J 9 bases; nucleotides not matched to a gene: 14. The CDR3 DNA is TGCAGCGTTGAAGGTCCAACGGACAGGGAGGTCGGTGAGCAGTTCTTC. Translating gives CSVEGPTDREVGEQFF.

The chain combines TRBV6-6 with TRBJ1-1, with D perhaps TRBD1 (5 bases). Trimming stripped 6 bases from V and 4 bases from J, with 12 bases between. The CDR3 spans 13 residues. Germline V gene data show CDR1 as MNHNY and CDR2 as SVGAGI (reference sequence). For the CDR3, the DNA is TGTGCCAGCAGGTTTCCAGGGTTCACTGAAGCTTTCTTT. It translates to CASRFPGFTEAFF.

CDR3 in amino acids: CASSPGLDQPQHF. Written as DNA, the CDR3 is TGTGCCAGCAGTCCCGGATTGGATCAGCCCCAGCATTTT. The genes are TRBV27 and TRBJ1-5; D unclear. Trimming cost V 5 bases and J 5 bases, with 10 bases left between them. Germline CDR1 is MNHEY and CDR2 is SMNVEV (reference sequence). The CDR3 is 13 amino acids.

This chain joins TRBV15 and TRBJ2-5; D is uncertain. V lost 0 bases and J lost 6, with 11 bases in between. CDR1 and CDR2 (germline): LNHNV, YYDKDF (reference sequence). The CDR3 consists of 14 residues. CDR3 residues: CATSRDRSVQTQYF. Here the CDR3 DNA reads TGTGCCACCAGCAGAGATCGGTCCGTTCAGACCCAGTACTTC.

The rearrangement joins TRBV28 to TRBJ2-7; a weak D match, TRBD2 (5 bases). In germline, CDR1 is MDHEN, CDR2 SYDVKM. Trimming stripped 7 bases from V and 3 bases from J, with 16 bases between. The CDR3 spans 14 residues. The CDR3 region has the DNA TGTGCCAGCATGTCTAGCCAGCGCAACTACGAGCAGTACTTC. Translation gives CASMSSQRNYEQYF. Together with reference TRBV28 and TRBJ2-7, the CDR3 gives the full variable domain: DVKVTQSSRYLVKRTGEKVFLECVQDMDHENMFWYRQDPGLGLRLIYFSYDVKMKEKGDIPEGYSVSREKKERFSLILESASTNQTSMYLCASMSSQRNYEQYFGPGTRLTVT.

The CDR3 nucleotides are TGTGCCAGCAGCTCCCACGGGACTAGCGGGAGGGTGAACACCGGGGAGCTGTTTTTT. Translating gives CASSSHGTSGRVNTGELFF. This chain uses TRBV7-6 with TRBJ2-2, with 16 bases aligning to TRBD2. The V gene's germline CDR1 is SGHVS and CDR2 FNYEAQ. This CDR3 spans 19 amino acids. V trimming: 4 bases; J trimming: 1 base; junction bases outside the gene matches: 6. The full variable domain, its missing parts supplied by reference TRBV7-6 and TRBJ2-2, is GAGVSQSPRYKVTKRGQDVALRCDPISGHVSLYWYRQALGQGPEFLTYFNYEAQQDKSGLPNDRFSAERPEGSISTLTIQRTEQRDSAMYRCASSSHGTSGRVNTGELFFGEGSRLTVL.

This chain uses TRBV7-9 with TRBJ2-1, with D unresolved. Germline lookup yields CDR1 SEHNR and CDR2 FQNEAQ (reference sequence). The CDR3 extends over 15 amino acids. The ends were cut back, 5 bases at V and 7 bases at J, with 18 bases in the middle. This CDR3 reads CASSPSLAGMNEQFF. CDR3 DNA sequence: TGTGCCAGCAGCCCCTCCCTCGCTGGGATGAATGAGCAGTTCTTC.

The rearrangement joins TRBV27 to TRBJ1-1; D uncertain. The V and J ends lost 7 bases and 7 bases respectively, with 4 bases between them. The CDR3 loop spans 9 amino acids. The germline gives CDR1 MNHEY, CDR2 SMNVEV (reference sequence). The CDR3 DNA reads as TGTGCCAGCAAGAGTGAAGCTTTCTTT. Translation: CASKSEAFF.

This chain joins TRBV25-1 and TRBJ1-4; D unclear. The V gene's germline CDR1 is MGHDK and CDR2 SYGVNS. V lost 6 bases, J lost 8 bases, and 16 bases lay in between. The CDR3 length is 14 residues. The CDR3 protein is CASREGFIGEKLFF. CDR3 bases: TGTGCCAGCAGGGAAGGGTTTATTGGAGAAAAACTGTTTTTT. Based on the CDR3 plus reference TRBV25-1 and TRBJ1-4, the full variable domain is EADIYQTPRYLVIGTGKKITLECSQTMGHDKMYWYQQDPGMELHLIHYSYGVNSTEKGDLSSESTVSRIRTEHFPLTLESARPSHTSQYLCASREGFIGEKLFFGSGTQLSVL.

The J gene is TRBJ2-2, the V gene TRBV7-9, with no clear D. The V and J ends lost 3 bases and 2 bases respectively, with 16 bases between them. CDR3 length equals 17 residues. CDR1 and CDR2 (germline): SEHNR, FQNEAQ (reference sequence). Here the CDR3 DNA reads TGTGCCAGCAGCTTCTATGTTAGGCTGATTAACACCGGGGAGCTGTTTTTT. Amino acids: CASSFYVRLINTGELFF.

This clone was seen a single time. V gene TRBV7-9 combines with J gene TRBJ2-1; unclear D gene. Germline V gene data show CDR1 as SEHNR and CDR2 as FQNEAQ (reference sequence). This CDR3 comprises 12 residues. V was pared by 7 bases and J by 9 bases, with 13 bases between. This CDR3 is CASTSPAPEQFF. The CDR3 DNA follows: TGTGCCAGCACCTCACCGGCCCCTGAGCAGTTCTTC.

This clone appeared once. This CDR3 is CASSPYRTGSSYNEQFF. CDR3 nucleotide sequence: TGTGCCAGCAGCCCCTACAGGACCGGAAGCTCCTACAATGAGCAGTTCTTC. The V and J genes are TRBV5-4 and TRBJ2-1, with a possible D match to TRBD1 (5 bases). CDR3 length equals 17 residues. The germline V gene encodes CDR1 SGHNT and CDR2 YYREEE (reference sequence). Trimming took 4 bases from V and 0 from J, leaving 17 bases between them.

The V call is TRBV19, the J call TRBJ1-1; D remains unclear. The V gene's germline CDR1 is LNHDA and CDR2 SQIVND (reference sequence). Trimming left V 6 bases short and J 3 bases short, with 14 bases between. This CDR3 comprises 14 residues. The CDR3 DNA reads TGTGCCAGTAGGTTCCAAGGACGGTACACTGAAGCTTTCTTT. Amino acid sequence: CASRFQGRYTEAFF.

The chain carries TRBV4-3 and TRBJ1-5; D ambiguous. The CDR3 consists of 14 residues. V shed 4 bases and J shed 4 bases, with 11 bases lying between them. Germline CDR1 LGHNA, CDR2 YSLEER. The CDR3 bases are TGCGCCAGCAGCCCCGGACTGAGTAATCAGCCCCAGCATTTT. Protein: CASSPGLSNQPQHF.

V is TRBV4-3 and J is TRBJ2-1, with 7 bases identical to TRBD2. The germline CDR1 and CDR2 sequences are LGHNA and YSLEER. The ends lost 1 base at V and 1 base at J; junction bases unmatched: 16. This CDR3 is 20 amino acids long. CDR3 sequence reads: CASSQATAAGLRGSYNEQFF. The CDR3 DNA reads TGCGCCAGCAGCCAAGCGACCGCAGCGGGGCTCCGGGGGTCCTACAATGAGCAGTTCTTC.